A single sample gave rise to the 25 T cell receptor beta chains below, sequenced in a study of blood T cell repertoires in COVID-19. Using immunoSEQ multiplex PCR, the repertoire was profiled, and TCRdb retains in-frame clones only, with some absent. The data contain about 520,000 clones, approximately 83% of them seen just once; the ten biggest clones take up under 4%. Input material: peripheral blood. Every receptor here comes from a human donor in a cohort sampled during active COVID-19.

This rearrangement joins TRBV7-2 to TRBJ2-7; 9 bases map to TRBD2. The CDR3 totals 16 residues. The trim removed 2 bases at V and 7 bases at J, leaving 12 bases unmatched. From germline, CDR1 is SGHTA and CDR2 FQGNSA. As DNA, the CDR3 is TGTGCCAGCAGCTTAACCCTCCGAGCGGGAGGCCAGGAGCAGTACTTC. It is translated as CASSLTLRAGGQEQYF.

V is TRBV19 and J is TRBJ1-5, with D perhaps matching TRBD1 (5 bases). With 0 bases removed from V and 1 base from J, the gap between germline ends came to 10 bases. Per germline, CDR1 LNHDA and CDR2 SQIVND (reference sequence). The CDR3 runs to 16 residues. Here the CDR3 reads CASSIDTAGSNQPQHF. The CDR3 DNA follows: TGTGCCAGTAGTATAGATACGGCAGGGAGCAATCAGCCCCAGCATTTT.

The rearrangement links TRBV7-9 to TRBJ2-7; 7 bases are shared with TRBD1. The CDR3 consists of 14 residues. Unmatched junction bases numbered 5, after V lost 1 base and J lost 5 bases. Looked up from germline, CDR1 is SEHNR and CDR2 is FQNEAQ (reference sequence). The CDR3 region has the DNA TGTGCCAGCAGCTTAGGGGACAGCCTCGACGAGCAGTACTTC. As protein: CASSLGDSLDEQYF.

The chain is built from TRBV12-3 or TRBV12-4 and TRBJ1-5; no firm D call. The CDR3 is 12 amino acids. The germline V and J ends were trimmed by 6 bases and 2 bases, with 5 bases remaining between them. The CDR3 DNA is TGTGCCAGCAGCCAGGGCAATCAGCCCCAGCATTTT. Translation: CASSQGNQPQHF.

The J gene is TRBJ2-7, the V gene TRBV7-9, with 12 bases aligning to TRBD2. The CDR3 is 14 residues long. J gave up 5 bases and V 5 bases, and 4 bases lay outside the gene matches. CDR1 is SEHNR, CDR2 FQNEAQ, per germline (reference sequence). The CDR3 sequence: CASSLGLAGDEQYF. The CDR3 coding sequence is TGTGCCAGCAGCCTGGGACTAGCGGGTGACGAGCAGTACTTC.

V usage is TRBV6-2 or TRBV6-3 and J usage is TRBJ1-1; D uncertain. V shed 4 bases and J shed 1 base, with 13 bases lying between them. The germline V gene encodes CDR1 MNHEY and CDR2 SVGEGT. This CDR3 has 15 amino acids. The CDR3 loop is CASSSSERRNTEAFF. In DNA form, the CDR3 reads TGTGCCAGCAGTTCCTCCGAACGCAGGAACACTGAAGCTTTCTTT.

Only a few counts were recorded for this clone. The chain joins TRBV7-2 to TRBJ1-5; D may be TRBD1 (6 bases). The germline gives CDR1 SGHTA, CDR2 FQGNSA. CDR3 length: 17 residues. Between the trimmed V and J ends, which lost 5 bases and 6 bases, there was a span of 23 bases. CDR3 sequence reads: CASSPGSRGQWFQPQHF. The DNA for the CDR3 is TGTGCCAGCAGCCCCGGATCGCGTGGACAGTGGTTTCAGCCCCAGCATTTT.

The chain is built from TRBV28 and TRBJ2-6; no definite D call. Germline CDR1 and CDR2: MDHEN and SYDVKM. The length of the CDR3 is 16 residues. The V end was cut by 2 bases, the J end by 0 bases, with 8 bases between. For the CDR3, the DNA is TGTGCCAGCAGTTTAGGGCCGTCCTCTGGGGCCAACGTCCTGACTTTC. Amino acids: CASSLGPSSGANVLTF.

In its sample, this clone was seen a few times. J is TRBJ1-2 and V is TRBV7-2; 9 nucleotides align to TRBD1. CDR3 length equals 16 residues. With 4 bases clipped from V and 1 base from J, the junction kept 7 bases outside the gene matches. CDR1 is SGHTA and CDR2 is FQGNSA in the germline V gene. CDR3 nucleotides: TGTGCCAGCAGCTCCGGACAGGGGCCTTATAACTATGGCTACACCTTC. It codes for CASSSGQGPYNYGYTF.

J is TRBJ2-3 and V is TRBV30, with D possibly being TRBD1 (7 bases). The V gene's germline CDR1 is GTSNPN and CDR2 SVGIG (reference sequence). This CDR3 has 14 residues. V was cut by 0 bases and J by 4 bases, with 11 bases left in between. The CDR3 DNA reads TGTGCCTGGAGTGTAGGAGGGGGCCCAGATACGCAGTATTTT. Its protein is CAWSVGGGPDTQYF.

The chain uses TRBV29-1 and TRBJ1-4; D is unclear. Germline CDR1 SQVTM, CDR2 ANQGSEA. CDR3 length: 13 amino acids. V lost 5 bases and J 7 bases, leaving 14 bases between the germline ends. The chain's CDR3 is CSVLPVASEKLFF. The CDR3 DNA sequence: TGCAGCGTTTTGCCTGTAGCGTCTGAAAAACTGTTTTTT.

The rearrangement links TRBV19 to TRBJ1-1, with 7 nucleotides matching TRBD1. Germline V gene data show CDR1 as LNHDA and CDR2 as SQIVND (reference sequence). The CDR3 is made up of 14 amino acids. V dropped 3 bases and J dropped 9; count of bases not matched to a gene: 10. CDR3 protein: CASSIEDRYSQAFF. The CDR3 nucleotides are TGTGCCAGTAGTATCGAGGACAGGTACAGTCAAGCTTTCTTT.

The chain recombines TRBV19 with TRBJ2-2; tentative D call: TRBD1 (6 bases). This CDR3 has 16 amino acids. Trimming pared 6 bases from V and 0 bases from J, leaving 14 bases between. Germline values: CDR1 LNHDA, CDR2 SQIVND (reference sequence). CDR3 DNA sequence: TGTGCCAGTAGGCTACAGGGAACAGCGAACACCGGGGAGCTGTTTTTT. Amino acids: CASRLQGTANTGELFF.

The DNA for the CDR3 is TGTGCCAGCAGCTTAGGGGAAACTAGCGGGAGGGCCTACGAGCAGTACTTC. Protein: CASSLGETSGRAYEQYF. The rearrangement links TRBV7-2 to TRBJ2-7; 13 bases are a match to TRBD2. CDR1 and CDR2 from the germline V gene are SGHTA and FQGNSA. The junction had 5 bases not matched to a gene; V was cut back by 1 base and J by 2 bases. The CDR3 loop spans 17 amino acids.

The chain couples TRBV7-9 to TRBJ2-5, with TRBD2 as a possible D gene (10 bases). The germline V gene has CDR1 SEHNR and CDR2 FQNEAQ (reference sequence). The CDR3 loop spans 19 amino acids. Trimming removed 2 bases at V and 2 bases at J, with 24 bases between. CDR3 coding DNA: TGTGCCAGCAGCTTAAGAGTCCTAGCGGGAGACAGGGGGCAAGAGACCCAGTACTTC. Protein: CASSLRVLAGDRGQETQYF.

The gene calls are TRBV28 and TRBJ1-3; D not certain. CDR1 MDHEN and CDR2 SYDVKM come from the germline V gene. CDR3 length equals 13 residues. Trimming stripped 6 bases from V and 1 base from J, with 7 bases between. CDR3 region: CASSTQSGNTIYF. The CDR3 bases are TGTGCCAGCAGCACTCAATCTGGAAACACCATATATTTT.

The chain carries TRBV4-2 and TRBJ1-1; the match to TRBD1 covers 9 bases. Germline-derived CDR1 and CDR2 are LGHNA and YNFKEQ. V dropped 5 bases and J dropped 3; count of bases not matched to a gene: 7. CDR3 length: 15 residues. The DNA of the CDR3 is TGTGCCAGCAGCGGTAGGACAGGGGTGTACACTGAAGCTTTCTTT. This translates into CASSGRTGVYTEAFF.

The chain carries TRBV5-1 and TRBJ2-5; weak D call: TRBD2 (6 bases). Deletions cut 4 bases from V and 1 base from J, with 14 bases between. This CDR3 has 15 amino acids. Germline-derived CDR1 and CDR2 are SGHRS and YFSETQ. The CDR3 is CASSKTAGSQETQYF. The DNA of the CDR3 is TGCGCCAGCAGCAAGACAGCGGGCAGCCAAGAGACCCAGTACTTC.

This clone was counted between two and nine times. This chain joins TRBV24-1 and TRBJ1-2, with a possible D match to TRBD1 (6 bases). The CDR3 sequence is 12 residues long. Trimming left V 3 bases short and J 9 bases short, with 10 bases between. The germline V gene has CDR1 KGHDR and CDR2 SFDVKD. CDR3 nucleotides: TGTGCCACCAGTGATCGGGGGGGCCGCTACACCTTC. This sequence encodes CATSDRGGRYTF.

V gene TRBV7-3 combines with J gene TRBJ2-3, with D unclear. V lost 2 bases and J lost 4, with 10 bases in between. CDR3 length: 14 residues. Per germline, CDR1 SGHTA and CDR2 FQGTGA. The CDR3: CASSLGPRADTQYF. As DNA, the CDR3 is TGTGCCAGCAGCTTAGGTCCCCGGGCAGATACGCAGTATTTT.

As regards this clone: The same CDR3 can be traced to other DNA sequences in this sample. This chain uses TRBV3-1 (or the pseudogene TRBV3-2) with TRBJ2-7, with a possible D match to TRBD1 (5 bases). V was shortened by 1 base and J by 4 bases, with 8 bases between the two germline ends. The germline CDR1 and CDR2 sequences are LGHDT and YNNKEL (reference sequence). The CDR3 has 13 residues. The CDR3 loop is CASSQVRGYEQYF. The CDR3 bases are TGTGCCAGCAGCCAAGTTAGGGGATACGAGCAGTACTTC.

The chain combines TRBV2 with TRBJ2-2, with a possible D match to TRBD2 (5 bases). This CDR3 has 16 amino acids. Germline V CDR1 and CDR2: SNHLY, FYNNEI. Trimming removed 2 bases at V and 1 base at J, with 11 bases between. The CDR3 region is CASSERRTVNTGELFF. DNA for the CDR3: TGTGCCAGCAGTGAAAGGAGGACGGTGAACACCGGGGAGCTGTTTTTT. The full variable domain, completed using reference TRBV2 and TRBJ2-2, is EPEVTQTPSHQVTQMGQEVILRCVPISNHLYFYWYRQILGQKVEFLVSFYNNEISEKSEIFDDQFSVERPDGSNFTLKIRSTKLEDSAMYFCASSERRTVNTGELFFGEGSRLTVL.

V gene TRBV7-8 combines with J gene TRBJ1-2; D perhaps matches TRBD1 (6 bases). The V end was cut by 1 base, the J end by 10 bases, with 16 bases between. CDR1 SGHVS and CDR2 FQNEAQ come from the germline V gene. This CDR3 comprises 14 residues. The CDR3 is CASSLEGRRGDYTF. CDR3 coding DNA: TGTGCCAGCAGCTTAGAAGGACGCAGGGGAGACTACACCTTC.

Comment on this clone: An end of the junction differs from the germline gene, which may be a read error. The chain employs TRBV7-9 and TRBJ1-1; D uncertain. The CDR3 sequence is 17 residues long. Germline V gene sequence: CDR1 SEHNR, CDR2 FQNEAQ (reference sequence). CDR3 in DNA: TGTGCCAGCAACTTACCTTACGTTTCGATGGCGAACACTGAAGCTTTCTTT. Protein: CASNLPYVSMANTEAFF.

The J gene is TRBJ1-6, the V gene TRBV7-8, with TRBD1 matching over 7 bases. This CDR3 region has 17 residues. After removal of 5 bases from V and 0 bases from J, the junction contained 7 bases not matched to a gene. Germline loops: CDR1 SGHVS, CDR2 FQNEAQ. CDR3 coding DNA: TGTGCCAGCAGCGGACAGGCTTTGAGCTCCTATAATTCACCCCTCCACTTT. Its translation is CASSGQALSSYNSPLHF.